This TCR beta chain derives from a study of CD8+ T cells in alopecia areata. Study-level points and caveats: Among patients, TCR sharing was less clear than in mice, a difference possibly due in part to HLA diversity in the patient population.

cDNA reverse transcribed from extracted RNA served as the sequencing template. The table came from immunoSEQ multiplex PCR; TCRdb's copy has only in-frame clones and leaves some out. The data show 90,000 to 150,000 clones, with roughly 68% seen just once and approximately 2.8% held by the top ten. J was trimmed by 0 bases and V by 3 bases; bases with no gene match: 10. CDR3 size: 16 residues. Germline V lookup: CDR1 SQVTM, CDR2 ANQGSEA. On this clone: Its target is not known.

V gene TRBV29-1 combines with J gene TRBJ1-2; 7 nucleotides match TRBD1. Sequencing was done on a sample of CD4+ T cells sorted from blood. This receptor was identified in a human donor in good health. CDR3 protein: CSVDAVQGLANYGYTF. As DNA, the CDR3 is TGCAGCGTTGATGCCGTACAGGGGTTAGCTAACTATGGCTACACCTTC.